Listed below are T cell receptor beta chains from one sample, sequenced in a study of identical twins. TCRdb processed the 5' RACE reads anew with MiXCR; each CDR3 protein has one entry. The sample holds fewer than 800,000 distinct CDR3 sequences; under 8.5% are singletons and the top ten take approximately 1.5%. This same sample was also taken into another study, of yellow fever vaccine responses in identical twins.

The sample consisted of PBMCs. Receptors originate from a woman aged 18-30 years in good health. The CDR3 runs from the conserved cysteine through the conserved F or W. D genes are given only for firm matches. Size values are once, few and many counts, or a class for expanded clones, and some rows have none.

j_gene: TRBJ2-6
len: 15
abundance: few
v_gene: TRBV28
d_gene: .
CDR3nt: TGTGCCAGCAGTTTCAGGGGGGCTGGGGCCAACGTCCTGACTTTC
CDR3aa: CASSFRGAGANVLTF

j_gene: TRBJ2-3
len: 17
abundance: .
v_gene: TRBV25-1
d_gene: TRBD2
CDR3nt: TGTGCCAGCAGTGAATATGCTAGCGGGGGGGCGAGAGATACGCAGTATTTT
CDR3aa: CASSEYASGGARDTQYF

j_gene: TRBJ2-1
len: 16
abundance: many
v_gene: TRBV28
d_gene: TRBD1
CDR3nt: TGTGCCAGCAGTAAACTCCGGGACAGAGCCTACAATGAGCAGTTCTTC
CDR3aa: CASSKLRDRAYNEQFF

j_gene: TRBJ1-2
len: 11
abundance: many
v_gene: TRBV4-2
d_gene: .
CDR3nt: TGTGCCAGCAGCCAAGCTTATGGCTACACCTTC
CDR3aa: CASSQAYGYTF

j_gene: TRBJ2-5
len: 18
abundance: .
v_gene: TRBV27
d_gene: .
CDR3nt: TGTGCCAGCAGTCCTAGCAGCCAGGGAACTCATACACGGGAGACCCAGTACTTC
CDR3aa: CASSPSSQGTHTRETQYF

j_gene: TRBJ2-3
len: 16
abundance: few
v_gene: TRBV20-1
d_gene: TRBD2
CDR3nt: TGCTGTGCCCCTTCCCCTAGCGGGGCTGGCACAGATACGCAGTATTTT
CDR3aa: CCAPSPSGAGTDTQYF

j_gene: TRBJ2-7
len: 13
abundance: .
v_gene: TRBV20-1
d_gene: .
CDR3nt: TGCAGTGCTAGCCCAGACAGTTCCTACGAGCAGTACTTC
CDR3aa: CSASPDSSYEQYF

j_gene: TRBJ2-3
len: 15
abundance: many
v_gene: TRBV6-2/TRBV6-3
d_gene: .
CDR3nt: TGTGCCAGCAGTTCCCGTGGGACCGCAACAGATACGCAGTATTTT
CDR3aa: CASSSRGTATDTQYF

j_gene: TRBJ2-1
len: 14
abundance: .
v_gene: TRBV11-2
d_gene: .
CDR3nt: TGTGCCAGCAGCTTAGCGGTAGGGCGGAATGAGCAGTTCTTC
CDR3aa: CASSLAVGRNEQFF

j_gene: TRBJ2-6
len: 14
abundance: few
v_gene: TRBV20-1
d_gene: .
CDR3nt: TGCAGTGCGCAGAGGGGTTCTGGGGCCAACGTCCTGACTTTC
CDR3aa: CSAQRGSGANVLTF

j_gene: TRBJ2-3
len: 16
abundance: few
v_gene: TRBV5-1
d_gene: TRBD2
CDR3nt: TGCGCCAGCAGCCCCCCTGAGGGACTATCCACAGATACGCAGTATTTT
CDR3aa: CASSPPEGLSTDTQYF

j_gene: TRBJ2-3
len: 14
abundance: .
v_gene: TRBV27
d_gene: .
CDR3nt: TGTGCCAGCAGTTTATCCGCCGGGGGATATACGCAGTATTTT
CDR3aa: CASSLSAGGYTQYF

j_gene: TRBJ1-1
len: 14
abundance: .
v_gene: TRBV12-3/TRBV12-4
d_gene: .
CDR3nt: TGTGCCAGCAGTTACGGAGGAGTGAACACTGAAGCTTTCTTT
CDR3aa: CASSYGGVNTEAFF

j_gene: TRBJ1-3
len: 13
abundance: many
v_gene: TRBV20-1
d_gene: .
CDR3nt: TGCAGTGCTAGACGGGGATCAGGAAACACCATATATTTT
CDR3aa: CSARRGSGNTIYF

j_gene: TRBJ2-2
len: 15
abundance: many
v_gene: TRBV11-3
d_gene: .
CDR3nt: TGTGCCAGCAGCTCGCTTTGGGGTTTAGCCGGGGAGCTGTTTTTT
CDR3aa: CASSSLWGLAGELFF

j_gene: TRBJ2-5
len: 15
abundance: few
v_gene: TRBV5-1
d_gene: TRBD1
CDR3nt: TGCGCCAGCAGCTTCCGGGACAGGGGAAGAGAGACCCAGTACTTC
CDR3aa: CASSFRDRGRETQYF

j_gene: TRBJ2-2
len: 13
abundance: few
v_gene: TRBV4-1
d_gene: .
CDR3nt: TGCGCCAGCAGCCGACAGTTCACCGGGGAGCTGTTTTTT
CDR3aa: CASSRQFTGELFF

j_gene: TRBJ1-5
len: 17
abundance: few
v_gene: TRBV6-1
d_gene: .
CDR3nt: TGTGCCAGCAGTGAAGCGGGGGCGGGGAGGAGCAATCAGCCCCAGCATTTT
CDR3aa: CASSEAGAGRSNQPQHF

j_gene: TRBJ1-2
len: 14
abundance: few
v_gene: TRBV13
d_gene: .
CDR3nt: TGTGCCAGCAGCTTAGGGGACCTCCGGGGTGGCTACACCTTC
CDR3aa: CASSLGDLRGGYTF

j_gene: TRBJ2-1
len: 11
abundance: many
v_gene: TRBV20-1
d_gene: .
CDR3nt: TGCAGTGCTAGACCAAACAATGAGCAGTTCTTC
CDR3aa: CSARPNNEQFF

j_gene: TRBJ1-1
len: 12
abundance: many
v_gene: TRBV28
d_gene: .
CDR3nt: TGTGCCAGCCAAACCGTGAACACTGAAGCTTTCTTT
CDR3aa: CASQTVNTEAFF

j_gene: TRBJ2-3
len: 16
abundance: .
v_gene: TRBV7-7
d_gene: TRBD2
CDR3nt: TGTGCCAGCAGCTTAGCTAGCGGGATTAGCACAGATACGCAGTATTTT
CDR3aa: CASSLASGISTDTQYF

j_gene: TRBJ2-7
len: 13
abundance: .
v_gene: TRBV12-3/TRBV12-4
d_gene: TRBD2
CDR3nt: TGTGCCAGCAGTTTGGGGACTAGCTGGCAGCAGTACTTC
CDR3aa: CASSLGTSWQQYF

j_gene: TRBJ2-3
len: 14
abundance: .
v_gene: TRBV2
d_gene: TRBD1
CDR3nt: TGTGCCAGCAGTGGGGGACAGGACCCAGATACGCAGTATTTT
CDR3aa: CASSGGQDPDTQYF

j_gene: TRBJ1-5
len: 13
abundance: many
v_gene: TRBV20-1
d_gene: .
CDR3nt: TGCAGTGCTAGGACGGCTAGCAATCAGCCCCAGCATTTT
CDR3aa: CSARTASNQPQHF

j_gene: TRBJ2-2
len: 16
abundance: few
v_gene: TRBV6-2/TRBV6-3
d_gene: TRBD1
CDR3nt: TGTGCCAGCAGTTACTCCGGGACAGCGAAGACCGGGGAGCTGTTTTTT
CDR3aa: CASSYSGTAKTGELFF

j_gene: TRBJ2-6
len: 17
abundance: few
v_gene: TRBV20-1
d_gene: .
CDR3nt: TGCAGTGCTAGTAAGGGATCGGGGCTCTCTGGGGCCAACGTCCTGACTTTC
CDR3aa: CSASKGSGLSGANVLTF

j_gene: TRBJ2-5
len: 15
abundance: .
v_gene: TRBV15
d_gene: .
CDR3nt: TGTGCCACCAGCAGAGATCTGGGCAACCAAGAGACCCAGTACTTC
CDR3aa: CATSRDLGNQETQYF

j_gene: TRBJ1-4
len: 13
abundance: few
v_gene: TRBV7-9
d_gene: .
CDR3nt: TGTGCCAGCAGCCCTTACAGGGTTGAAAAACTGTTTTTT
CDR3aa: CASSPYRVEKLFF

j_gene: TRBJ2-1
len: 15
abundance: .
v_gene: TRBV19
d_gene: TRBD2
CDR3nt: TGTGCCAGTAATCAAGCGGGAGTTGGGCACAATGAGCAGTTCTTC
CDR3aa: CASNQAGVGHNEQFF

j_gene: TRBJ2-5
len: 13
abundance: .
v_gene: TRBV29-1
d_gene: .
CDR3nt: TGCAGCGTTGAAGAGGAGTTTGGAGAGACCCAGTACTTC
CDR3aa: CSVEEEFGETQYF

j_gene: TRBJ2-7
len: 12
abundance: many
v_gene: TRBV12-3/TRBV12-4
d_gene: .
CDR3nt: TGTGCCAGCAGGGAGGGCTCCTACGAGCAGTACTTC
CDR3aa: CASREGSYEQYF

j_gene: TRBJ2-2
len: 19
abundance: .
v_gene: TRBV12-5
d_gene: TRBD2
CDR3nt: TGTGCTAGTGGTTTGGTCGGGCGGCTAGCGGGAGGAAGGACCGGGGAGCTGTTTTTT
CDR3aa: CASGLVGRLAGGRTGELFF

j_gene: TRBJ1-2
len: 13
abundance: .
v_gene: TRBV10-3
d_gene: TRBD1
CDR3nt: TGTGCCATCAGTCCGGGACAGAACTATGGCTACACCTTC
CDR3aa: CAISPGQNYGYTF

j_gene: TRBJ2-1
len: 18
abundance: many
v_gene: TRBV5-1
d_gene: TRBD1
CDR3nt: TGCGCCAGCAGCTATGCGCCCCGGACAGGGGGGAGAGACAATGAGCAGTTCTTC
CDR3aa: CASSYAPRTGGRDNEQFF

j_gene: TRBJ2-2
len: 14
abundance: few
v_gene: TRBV19
d_gene: .
CDR3nt: TGTGCCAGTAGTCATGCGGGGCTGGTCGGGGAGCTGTTTTTT
CDR3aa: CASSHAGLVGELFF

j_gene: TRBJ2-2
len: 17
abundance: many
v_gene: TRBV12-3/TRBV12-4
d_gene: TRBD2
CDR3nt: TGTGCCAGCAGTTTTAGTCGGCTAGCGGGATCGCCCGGGGAGCTGTTTTTT
CDR3aa: CASSFSRLAGSPGELFF

j_gene: TRBJ2-1
len: 14
abundance: few
v_gene: TRBV12-3/TRBV12-4
d_gene: .
CDR3nt: TGTGCCAGCAGTCCGACCCTCCGTGGCAATGAGCAGTTCTTC
CDR3aa: CASSPTLRGNEQFF

j_gene: TRBJ2-5
len: 13
abundance: few
v_gene: TRBV5-5
d_gene: .
CDR3nt: TGTGCCAGCAGCTACCCGGGGCAAGAGACCCAGTACTTC
CDR3aa: CASSYPGQETQYF

j_gene: TRBJ2-1
len: 16
abundance: few
v_gene: TRBV4-1
d_gene: .
CDR3nt: TGCGCCAGCAGCCAAGTCGGGCGGGGCTCCTACAATGAGCAGTTCTTC
CDR3aa: CASSQVGRGSYNEQFF

j_gene: TRBJ2-1
len: 16
abundance: few
v_gene: TRBV3-1
d_gene: .
CDR3nt: TGTGCCAGCAGCCAGGGGGGCGGGAGTGCTTACAATGAGCAGTTCTTC
CDR3aa: CASSQGGGSAYNEQFF

j_gene: TRBJ1-6
len: 18
abundance: many
v_gene: TRBV19
d_gene: TRBD1
CDR3nt: TGTGCCAGTAGTATAAACACCGGGACAGCGGATTTGAATTCACCCCTCCACTTT
CDR3aa: CASSINTGTADLNSPLHF

j_gene: TRBJ2-7
len: 13
abundance: many
v_gene: TRBV7-9
d_gene: .
CDR3nt: TGTGCCAGCAGCCCGAGTGTGGCCTACGAGCAGTACTTC
CDR3aa: CASSPSVAYEQYF

j_gene: TRBJ1-1
len: 12
abundance: few
v_gene: TRBV6-5
d_gene: .
CDR3nt: TGTGCCAGCAGTACGCCGGGGACTGAAGCTTTCTTT
CDR3aa: CASSTPGTEAFF

j_gene: TRBJ2-3
len: 13
abundance: many
v_gene: TRBV10-3
d_gene: .
CDR3nt: TGTGCCATCAGTGCGGACAGCACAGATACGCAGTATTTT
CDR3aa: CAISADSTDTQYF

j_gene: TRBJ2-2
len: 18
abundance: many
v_gene: TRBV5-1
d_gene: .
CDR3nt: TGCGCCAGCAGCTATACCCCACCGGCCGGGCAGAACACCGGGGAGCTGTTTTTT
CDR3aa: CASSYTPPAGQNTGELFF

j_gene: TRBJ2-1
len: 15
abundance: few
v_gene: TRBV6-1
d_gene: TRBD2
CDR3nt: TGTGCCAGCAGTGCTAGCGGGGGGTTCAACAATGAGCAGTTCTTC
CDR3aa: CASSASGGFNNEQFF

j_gene: TRBJ2-5
len: 14
abundance: few
v_gene: TRBV5-6
d_gene: .
CDR3nt: TGTGCCAGCAGCCCGGACGTGGGGCAAGAGACCCAGTACTTC
CDR3aa: CASSPDVGQETQYF